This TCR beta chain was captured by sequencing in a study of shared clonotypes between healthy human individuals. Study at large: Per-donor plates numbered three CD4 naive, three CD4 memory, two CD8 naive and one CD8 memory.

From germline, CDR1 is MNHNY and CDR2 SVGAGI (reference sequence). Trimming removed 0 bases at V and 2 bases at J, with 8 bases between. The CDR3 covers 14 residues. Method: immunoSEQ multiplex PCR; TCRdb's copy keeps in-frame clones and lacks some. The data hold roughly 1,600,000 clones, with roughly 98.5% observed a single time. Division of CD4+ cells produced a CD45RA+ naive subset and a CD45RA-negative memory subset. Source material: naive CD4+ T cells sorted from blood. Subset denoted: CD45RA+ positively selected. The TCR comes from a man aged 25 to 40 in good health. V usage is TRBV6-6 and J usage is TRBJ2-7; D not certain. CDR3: CASSYSTTTYEQYF. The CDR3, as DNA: TGTGCCAGCAGTTACTCAACCACCACCTACGAGCAGTACTTC.